This T cell receptor (beta chain) was identified in a study of Graves' ophthalmopathy and Graves' hyperthyroidism. Study observations and caveats: Blood repertoires reportedly contained most expanded thyroid clonotypes above 0.001 frequency.

In its sample, this clonotype was seen a few times. Its antigen is currently unknown. This CDR3 contains 17 residues. Trimming at V came to 0 bases and at J to 0 bases, leaving 8 bases not matched to a gene. Germline V lookup: CDR1 SGHRS, CDR2 YFSETQ. The authors amplified TCR beta CDR3 regions from RNA transcripts. Second-round multiplex PCR came after first-round RT-PCR with HTBI primers. TCRdb ran MiXCR on the multiplex PCR reads and lists one entry per CDR3 protein. The sample records about 390,000 distinct CDR3 sequences, about 15% being singletons. The sample comprised peripheral blood. The chain employs TRBV5-1 and TRBJ2-7; 8 positions agree with TRBD1. This receptor was obtained from an adult woman with stable Graves' hyperthyroidism. CDR3 DNA: TGCGCCAGCAGCTTGGACGCCGGGGACAGGTACTCCTACGAGCAGTACTTC. This sequence encodes CASSLDAGDRYSYEQYF. The full variable domain, completed using reference TRBV5-1 and TRBJ2-7, is KAGVTQTPRYLIKTRGQQVTLSCSPISGHRSVSWYQQTPGQGLQFLFEYFSETQRNKGNFPGRFSGRQFSNSRSEMNVSTLELGDSALYLCASSLDAGDRYSYEQYFGPGTRLTVT.